One sample yielded the 23 T cell receptor beta chains listed below, sequenced in a study of blood T cell repertoires in COVID-19. Clones were read by immunoSEQ multiplex PCR, and TCRdb kept only the in-frame ones, dropping some. Here the sample spans about 240,000 clones, roughly 80% being singletons. The material sequenced was peripheral blood. These receptors came from a woman of 80 years or more with COVID-19, enrolled during active disease.

The CDR3 region is CASSPRDREDTEAFF. DNA for the CDR3: TGTGCCAGCAGCCCCCGGGACAGGGAGGACACTGAAGCTTTCTTT. The rearrangement uses TRBV9 and TRBJ1-1; 9 bases are a match to TRBD1. CDR3 length: 15 amino acids. Trimming removed 4 bases from V and 3 bases from J; junction bases left unmatched: 7. Per the germline V gene, CDR1 is SGDLS and CDR2 is YYNGEE.

The J gene is TRBJ2-6, the V gene TRBV5-6; D is possibly TRBD2 (5 bases). The germline V gene has CDR1 SGHDT and CDR2 YYEEEE. The V end was cut by 2 bases, the J end by 2 bases, with 11 bases between. The CDR3 has 16 amino acids. CDR3 amino acids: CASSFTSFPGANVLTF. As DNA, the CDR3 is TGTGCCAGCAGCTTTACTAGTTTCCCTGGGGCCAACGTCCTGACTTTC.

The rearrangement uses TRBV9 and TRBJ2-1, with D possibly being TRBD2 (6 bases). V lost 4 bases and J 7 bases, leaving 18 bases between the germline ends. CDR3 length equals 15 residues. Looked up from germline, CDR1 is SGDLS and CDR2 is YYNGEE. CDR3 protein: CASSLSGGGFNEQFF. The CDR3 nucleotides read TGTGCCAGCAGCCTTAGCGGAGGAGGATTTAATGAGCAGTTCTTC.

This clone was observed a single time. The gene calls are TRBV6-5 and TRBJ1-1; perhaps TRBD1 as D (5 bases). This CDR3 has 16 amino acids. Germline CDR1 and CDR2: MNHEY and SVGAGI. The V and J ends lost 2 bases and 6 bases respectively, with 19 bases between them. This chain's CDR3 is CASSYGGFGRYAEAFF. As DNA, the CDR3 is TGTGCCAGCAGTTACGGGGGGTTCGGGCGGTACGCTGAAGCTTTCTTT.

The chain is built from TRBV11-2 and TRBJ2-1; 8 bases are a match to TRBD2. V was clipped by 5 bases and J by 0 bases; unmatched bases: 9. CDR3 length: 17 amino acids. Germline assignment: CDR1 SGHAT and CDR2 FQNNGV. The CDR3 here is CASSPNLAGSSYNEQFF. As DNA, the CDR3 is TGTGCCAGCAGCCCGAATCTAGCGGGTAGCTCCTACAATGAGCAGTTCTTC.

The V call is TRBV19, the J call TRBJ1-6; 9 positions agree with TRBD1. The CDR3 is 14 amino acids. Trimming took 3 bases from V and 8 from J; bases not matched to a gene: 2. CDR1 LNHDA and CDR2 SQIVND come from the germline V gene (reference sequence). CDR3 nucleotide sequence: TGTGCCAGTAGTATCCGGGACAGGGATTCACCCCTCCACTTT. This translates into CASSIRDRDSPLHF.

CDR3 bases: TGCGCCAGCAGCCAAGATTGGGACGGGAGGGTCGCTAATGAGCAGTTCTTC. It encodes CASSQDWDGRVANEQFF. This chain uses TRBV4-3 with TRBJ2-1; 8 nucleotides agree with TRBD2. Germline V gives CDR1 LGHNA, CDR2 YSLEER. V dropped 0 bases and J dropped 7; count of bases not matched to a gene: 11. The CDR3 length is 17 residues.

This chain joins TRBV28 and TRBJ2-2; 8 nucleotides align to TRBD1. The CDR3 is made up of 14 amino acids. Germline trimming cut 9 bases from V and 0 bases from J; bases unmatched to any gene: 3. The germline CDR1 and CDR2 sequences are MDHEN and SYDVKM. The CDR3 bases are TGTGCCAGTTACAGGGGGGCGAACACCGGGGAGCTGTTTTTT. Its protein product is CASYRGANTGELFF.

CDR3 in DNA: TGCGCCAGCAGCTTGGGAGGGACAGCCACTAACTATGGCTACACCTTC. Residues: CASSLGGTATNYGYTF. The rearrangement uses TRBV5-1 and TRBJ1-2; 7 bases align to TRBD1. The J segment lost 0 bases and the V segment lost 0 bases, leaving 5 bases of the junction unmatched. Germline V CDR1 and CDR2: SGHRS, YFSETQ. The CDR3 consists of 16 residues. Together with reference TRBV5-1 and TRBJ1-2, the CDR3 gives the full variable domain: KAGVTQTPRYLIKTRGQQVTLSCSPISGHRSVSWYQQTPGQGLQFLFEYFSETQRNKGNFPGRFSGRQFSNSRSEMNVSTLELGDSALYLCASSLGGTATNYGYTFGSGTRLTVV.

J is TRBJ2-7 and V is TRBV30, with a tentative D call TRBD1 (6 bases). Trimming took off 1 base at V and 6 bases at J, with 13 bases between the two ends. The CDR3 contains 13 residues. Germline-derived CDR1 and CDR2 are GTSNPN and SVGIG (reference sequence). As DNA, the CDR3 is TGTGCCTGGAGTGAACAGGGAATCGCCGAGCAGTACTTC. This codes for CAWSEQGIAEQYF.

The chain recombines TRBV9 with TRBJ2-7, with D perhaps matching TRBD1 (6 bases). Germline CDR1 is SGDLS and CDR2 is YYNGEE. V dropped 1 base and J dropped 2 bases, with 13 bases sitting between them. CDR3 length: 15 amino acids. Here the CDR3 reads CASSVNQGWTYEQYF. The CDR3 DNA follows: TGTGCCAGCAGCGTAAACCAGGGGTGGACCTACGAGCAGTACTTC.

The CDR3 DNA reads as TGTGCCAGCTCACGAGGGACAGGGGAGACTGAAGCTTTCTTT. This encodes CASSRGTGETEAFF. J is TRBJ1-1 and V is TRBV18, with 10 nucleotides matching TRBD1. Germline V gene data show CDR1 as KGHSH and CDR2 as LQKENI. The CDR3 extends over 14 amino acids. V lost 4 bases to trimming and J lost 5 bases; unmatched junction nucleotides: 4.

This sequence joins TRBV2 and TRBJ1-1, with TRBD1 matching over 7 bases. Germline V gene sequence: CDR1 SNHLY, CDR2 FYNNEI. Trimming at V came to 7 bases and at J to 5 bases, leaving 7 bases not matched to a gene. There are 13 residues in the CDR3. The CDR3: CASKPDRATEAFF. CDR3 DNA sequence: TGTGCCAGCAAACCAGACAGGGCGACTGAAGCTTTCTTT.

This sequence joins TRBV6-2 or TRBV6-3 and TRBJ2-2; 12 bases align to TRBD2. Per germline, CDR1 MNHEY and CDR2 SVGEGT. This CDR3 contains 16 residues. After removal of 4 bases from V and 7 bases from J, the junction contained 7 bases not matched to a gene. Written as DNA, the CDR3 is TGTGCCAGCAGTTCCAGGACTAGCGGGGAGGTCGGGGAGCTGTTTTTT. Its protein product is CASSSRTSGEVGELFF.

J is TRBJ1-5 and V is TRBV28; 9 nucleotides match TRBD1. The CDR3 spans 14 residues. Trimming at V came to 10 bases and at J to 3 bases, leaving 7 bases not matched to a gene. Germline lookup yields CDR1 MDHEN and CDR2 SYDVKM. The CDR3 DNA reads TGTGCCAACTCCGGGACAGGGCACAATCAGCCCCAGCATTTT. It is translated as CANSGTGHNQPQHF.

The rearrangement links TRBV3-1 (or the pseudogene TRBV3-2) to TRBJ2-1, with 9 positions matching TRBD1. The CDR3 spans 12 residues. With 4 bases clipped from V and 15 bases from J, the junction kept 7 bases outside the gene matches. Germline lookup yields CDR1 LGHDT and CDR2 YNNKEL (reference sequence). CDR3 DNA sequence: TGTGCCAGCAGCCTCGGGACAGGGCTACTGTTCTTC. Its translation is CASSLGTGLLFF.

The chain has TRBV3-1 (or the pseudogene TRBV3-2) and TRBJ2-2; D perhaps matches TRBD2 (5 bases). V dropped 2 bases and J dropped 9 bases, with 10 bases sitting between them. Per the germline V gene, CDR1 is LGHDT and CDR2 is YNNKEL (reference sequence). The CDR3 spans 13 residues. DNA for the CDR3: TGTGCCAGCAGCCAATTAATAGCGCGGGAGCTGTTTTTT. Residues: CASSQLIARELFF.

This sequence joins TRBV5-4 and TRBJ2-3; D is perhaps TRBD2 (5 bases). Germline-derived CDR1 and CDR2 are SGHNT and YYREEE (reference sequence). This CDR3 is built from 15 residues. The V and J ends lost 0 bases and 5 bases respectively, with 13 bases between them. CDR3 nucleotides: TGTGCCAGCAGCTTGGCCCTACCCGGAGGAGATACGCAGTATTTT. The encoded protein is CASSLALPGGDTQYF. Complete variable domain (other parts from reference TRBV5-4 and TRBJ2-3): ETGVTQSPTHLIKTRGQQVTLRCSSQSGHNTVSWYQQALGQGPQFIFQYYREEENGRGNFPPRFSGLQFPNYSSELNVNALELDDSALYLCASSLALPGGDTQYFGPGTRLTVL.

The chain recombines TRBV14 with TRBJ2-2; D perhaps matches TRBD1 (6 bases). The germline CDR1 and CDR2 sequences are SGHDN and FVKESK. Between the trimmed V and J ends, which lost 6 bases and 5 bases, there was a span of 10 bases. The CDR3 sequence is 13 residues long. CDR3 protein: CASRSGVTGELFF. CDR3 bases: TGTGCCAGCAGGTCAGGGGTGACCGGGGAGCTGTTTTTT.

In its sample, this clone was seen a few times. V gene TRBV5-4 combines with J gene TRBJ2-3, with D perhaps matching TRBD2 (5 bases). This CDR3 has 14 amino acids. Germline V gives CDR1 SGHNT, CDR2 YYREEE (reference sequence). V was cut by 0 bases and J by 2 bases, with 7 bases left in between. The chain's CDR3 is CASSLGGFTDTQYF. The CDR3 DNA reads TGTGCCAGCAGCTTGGGAGGGTTCACAGATACGCAGTATTTT.

This clone was seen only once. The chain employs TRBV4-2 and TRBJ2-5; D ambiguous. This CDR3 is built from 15 residues. V was shortened by 0 bases and J by 4 bases, with 12 bases between the two germline ends. Germline V gene lookup returns CDR1 LGHNA and CDR2 YNFKEQ. The chain's CDR3 is CASSQEGTERETQYF. For the CDR3, the DNA is TGTGCCAGCAGCCAAGAGGGTACGGAGAGAGAGACCCAGTACTTC.

This rearrangement joins TRBV25-1 to TRBJ1-2; 9 bases are shared with TRBD1. The J segment lost 5 bases and the V segment lost 4 bases, leaving 5 bases of the junction unmatched. The CDR3 contains 14 residues. Germline V lookup: CDR1 MGHDK, CDR2 SYGVNS. CDR3 sequence: CASSARGQGYGYTF. The CDR3 DNA reads as TGTGCCAGCAGTGCCCGGGGACAGGGTTATGGCTACACCTTC.

This chain links TRBV11-3 with TRBJ2-5; a weak D match, TRBD1 (6 bases). CDR3 size: 14 residues. Germline-derived CDR1 and CDR2 are SGHNT and YENEEA. V was clipped by 5 bases and J by 2 bases, with 12 bases between them. CDR3 coding DNA: TGTGCCAGCAGCAAAGGGGGTGGGCAAGAGACCCAGTACTTC. Encoded protein: CASSKGGGQETQYF.